This T cell receptor beta chain derives from a study of blood T cell repertoires in COVID-19. Turning to the study itself: From T cells, B-cell-depleted T cells, or PBMCs came the material, which was cDNA or gDNA.

This clone was observed many times. Generated by immunoSEQ multiplex PCR, the TCRdb table keeps only in-frame clones and is missing some. The sample has about 160,000 clones; over 75% are singletons. Germline V lookup: CDR1 MNHNY, CDR2 SVGAGI (reference sequence). This CDR3 contains 14 residues. V was pared by 7 bases and J by 4 bases, with 11 bases between. The sequence was obtained from a human donor in a cohort sampled during active COVID-19. The sequenced material came from peripheral blood. V and J are TRBV6-6 and TRBJ1-6; perhaps TRBD1 as D (5 bases). CDR3 sequence (DNA): TGTGCCAGCACCGATGGGGCGTATAATTCACCCCTCCACTTT. Residues: CASTDGAYNSPLHF.